The rows below give T cell receptor beta chains drawn from one sample of a study of cytomegalovirus exposure and HLA in healthy donors. TCRdb keeps only in-frame clones here, not all; method: immunoSEQ multiplex PCR. The sample comprises 150,000 to 250,000 clones, 79% of which are singletons, and approximately 4.7% rests with the top ten. The material sequenced was PBMCs. These receptors all come from a woman under 40 in good health and CMV-seropositive. The CDR3 runs from the conserved cysteine through the conserved F or W. The order of the fields is CDR3 protein, V gene, CDR3 length, J gene.

cdr3_aa: CASSVSWDTMNTEAFF
v_call: TRBV9
cdr3_length: 16
j_call: TRBJ1-1

cdr3_aa: CASTHPDRRLGYTF
v_call: TRBV4-2
cdr3_length: 14
j_call: TRBJ1-2

cdr3_aa: CASSLNRDTEAFF
v_call: TRBV11-3
cdr3_length: 13
j_call: TRBJ1-1

cdr3_aa: CASSQRGGTGNRKLFF
v_call: TRBV4-3
cdr3_length: 16
j_call: TRBJ1-4

cdr3_aa: CASTLARDSLRGYTF
v_call: TRBV19
cdr3_length: 15
j_call: TRBJ1-2

cdr3_aa: CASSSDQGSGEKLFF
v_call: TRBV7-8
cdr3_length: 15
j_call: TRBJ1-4

cdr3_aa: CASSEASGSFYEQFF
v_call: TRBV2
cdr3_length: 15
j_call: TRBJ2-1

cdr3_aa: CASSNKPGLAGSYEQYF
v_call: TRBV21-1
cdr3_length: 17
j_call: TRBJ2-7

cdr3_aa: CASSSAEGTDYYPYEQYF
v_call: TRBV5-1
cdr3_length: 18
j_call: TRBJ2-7

cdr3_aa: CASSTPEQSTDTQYF
v_call: TRBV6-6
cdr3_length: 15
j_call: TRBJ2-3

cdr3_aa: CASSLVEITEAFF
v_call: TRBV7-2
cdr3_length: 13
j_call: TRBJ1-1

cdr3_aa: CASSSRTSRPYEQYF
v_call: TRBV7-9
cdr3_length: 15
j_call: TRBJ2-7

cdr3_aa: CASSFIAGSYEQYF
v_call: TRBV6-5
cdr3_length: 14
j_call: TRBJ2-7

cdr3_aa: CATGPPLPMNTEAFF
v_call: TRBV15
cdr3_length: 15
j_call: TRBJ1-1

cdr3_aa: CASSQDPGATNEKLFF
v_call: TRBV4-1
cdr3_length: 16
j_call: TRBJ1-4

cdr3_aa: CASRPGLAGVSRQYF
v_call: TRBV27
cdr3_length: 15
j_call: TRBJ2-3

cdr3_aa: CASSLVVGGTDTQYF
v_call: TRBV5-6
cdr3_length: 15
j_call: TRBJ2-3

cdr3_aa: CSAGVHGTSGNTGELFF
v_call: TRBV29-1
cdr3_length: 17
j_call: TRBJ2-2

cdr3_aa: CASRMTEGTQYF
v_call: TRBV6-5
cdr3_length: 12
j_call: TRBJ2-5

cdr3_aa: CASSYLEETQYF
v_call: TRBV6-6
cdr3_length: 12
j_call: TRBJ2-5

cdr3_aa: CASSLTLAGVIGHGETQYF
v_call: TRBV5-6
cdr3_length: 19
j_call: TRBJ2-5

cdr3_aa: CAISETGALNEKLFF
v_call: TRBV10-3
cdr3_length: 15
j_call: TRBJ1-4

cdr3_aa: CASSFGEKETQYF
v_call: TRBV11-2
cdr3_length: 13
j_call: TRBJ2-5